The present T cell receptor beta chain was sequenced within a study of graft-versus-host responses after intestinal transplantation. Study as a whole: Recipients had transplants, and these were multivisceral, liver-intestinal, or isolated intestinal. The recipients all started with anti-thymocyte globulin induction and then took tacrolimus and steroids for 3 to 4 years.

This clone turned up a few times. Its antigen remains unknown. Broader study findings: The highest levels of circulating GvH clones went along with early declines in HvG clones after transplant. Clonal ratios of graft-versus-host to host-versus-graft in allografts were high for patients exhibiting graft-donor T cell macrochimerism.

The CDR3 loop spans 13 amino acids. The germline V gene encodes CDR1 ENHRY and CDR2 SYGVKD. Trimming took off 1 base at V and 4 bases at J, with 7 bases between the two ends. Method: immunoSEQ multiplex PCR; TCRdb's copy keeps in-frame clones and lacks some. This sample has around 100,000 clones, with roughly 87% found just once. Sequenced material: unstimulated CD4+ T cells sorted from spleen or lymph node cells, taken before transplant. This receptor was obtained from a human donor who was the organ donor for an intestinal transplant. V and J are TRBV10-3 and TRBJ1-2; no clear D gene. CDR3 region: CAISELVSYGYTF. DNA of the CDR3: TGTGCCATCAGTGAGTTGGTTTCCTATGGCTACACCTTC.